This entry lists 18 T cell receptor beta chains sequenced from one sample in a study of blood T cell repertoires in COVID-19. Repertoires were generated with immunoSEQ multiplex PCR, while TCRdb's copy carries only in-frame clones and drops some. The table includes about 380,000 clones, 81% detected once. The sequenced material came from peripheral blood. Receptors were obtained from a human donor with acute or convalescent COVID-19. The donor label of this sample is uncertain.

The chain links TRBV5-5 to TRBJ2-1; 12 positions match TRBD2. CDR1 and CDR2 (germline): SGHKS, YYEKEE (reference sequence). Trimming at V came to 0 bases and at J to 4 bases, leaving 2 bases not matched to a gene. The CDR3 has 16 residues. For the CDR3, the DNA is TGTGCCAGCAGCTTGGGGACTAGCGGGAAATACAATGAGCAGTTCTTC. Its translation: CASSLGTSGKYNEQFF.

V and J are TRBV7-6 and TRBJ2-7; D is unclear. The V gene lost 5 bases and the J gene lost 3 bases, with 11 bases spanning the gap. CDR1 and CDR2 (germline): SGHVS, FNYEAQ. The CDR3 is made up of 13 amino acids. The CDR3 spells CASSHGYSYEQYF. DNA of the CDR3: TGTGCCAGCAGCCACGGTTATAGCTACGAGCAGTACTTC.

This clone was recorded a few times. This chain links TRBV28 with TRBJ1-1, with D possibly being TRBD1 (6 bases). Germline loops: CDR1 MDHEN, CDR2 SYDVKM. CDR3 length: 16 residues. Trimming stripped 1 base from V and 4 bases from J, with 16 bases between. CDR3 nucleotides: TGTGCCAGCAGTTTATACCTGGGGGCTGGGGTCACTGAAGCTTTCTTT. Residues: CASSLYLGAGVTEAFF.

This chain uses TRBV14 with TRBJ1-1; a possible D gene is TRBD1 (5 bases). In germline, CDR1 is SGHDN, CDR2 FVKESK. V lost 5 bases, J lost 4 bases, and 11 bases lay in between. The CDR3 loop spans 13 amino acids. In DNA form, the CDR3 reads TGTGCCAGCAGCGAACAGGATTTCACTGAAGCTTTCTTT. Its translation is CASSEQDFTEAFF.

The chain couples TRBV3-1 (or the pseudogene TRBV3-2) to TRBJ1-3; the D is unclear. Germline lookup yields CDR1 LGHDT and CDR2 YNNKEL (reference sequence). CDR3 size: 12 residues. The ends were cut back, 4 bases at V and 7 bases at J, with 8 bases in the middle. The CDR3: CASSRPGNTIYF. In nucleotides, the CDR3 is TGTGCCAGCAGCCGTCCCGGTAACACCATATATTTT.

This chain connects TRBV10-3 to TRBJ2-1, with TRBD2 matching 7 bases. The ends lost 4 bases at V and 0 bases at J; junction bases unmatched: 9. Per germline, CDR1 ENHRY and CDR2 SYGVKD. CDR3 length: 17 amino acids. Here the CDR3 reads CAISGPTSDSSYNEQFF. The CDR3 DNA reads TGTGCCATCAGTGGCCCCACTAGCGACAGCTCCTACAATGAGCAGTTCTTC.

The chain couples TRBV5-8 to TRBJ2-1, with 7 bases identical to TRBD1. The germline CDR1 and CDR2 sequences are SGHTS and YDEGEE. V shed 0 bases, J shed 0 bases, and the junction held 3 bases outside the gene matches. The CDR3 has 16 amino acids. CDR3 in DNA: TGTGCCAGCAGCTTGGAGACAGGGAGCTCCTACAATGAGCAGTTCTTC. Residues: CASSLETGSSYNEQFF. Full variable domain (outside the CDR3, taken from reference TRBV5-8 and TRBJ2-1): EAGVTQSPTHLIKTRGQQATLRCSPISGHTSVYWYQQALGLGLQFLLWYDEGEERNRGNFPPRFSGRQFPNYSSELNVNALELEDSALYLCASSLETGSSYNEQFFGPGTRLTVL.

V gene TRBV6-5 combines with J gene TRBJ2-1; 7 bases fit TRBD1. Per the germline V gene, CDR1 is MNHEY and CDR2 is SVGAGI. The CDR3 consists of 13 residues. Germline trimming cut 6 bases from V and 5 bases from J; bases unmatched to any gene: 4. The CDR3 sequence: CASSGTDNNEQFF. The DNA of the CDR3 is TGTGCCAGCAGCGGGACAGATAACAATGAGCAGTTCTTC.

In DNA form, the CDR3 reads TGTGCCAGCAGTCCGGGACAGGAGGTCTACAATGAGCAGTTCTTC. Amino acid sequence: CASSPGQEVYNEQFF. The chain links TRBV6-5 to TRBJ2-1; 8 positions match TRBD1. V trimming: 5 bases; J trimming: 3 bases; junction bases outside the gene matches: 6. The CDR3 is 15 residues long. Germline V CDR1 and CDR2: MNHEY, SVGAGI.

This sequence joins TRBV27 and TRBJ1-5, with 8 bases identical to TRBD1. V shed 3 bases, J shed 5 bases, and the junction held 3 bases outside the gene matches. From germline, CDR1 is MNHEY and CDR2 SMNVEV (reference sequence). This CDR3 spans 14 amino acids. The CDR3 nucleotides read TGTGCCAGCAGTTTGACAGGGGCATATCAGCCCCAGCATTTT. Encoded protein: CASSLTGAYQPQHF.

CDR3 loop: CSAEQGAGRGYTF. In DNA, the CDR3 is TGCAGCGCCGAACAGGGGGCGGGGAGGGGCTACACCTTC. The chain recombines TRBV29-1 with TRBJ1-2, with 9 bases aligning to TRBD1. After removal of 7 bases from V and 8 bases from J, the junction contained 11 bases not matched to a gene. CDR3 length equals 13 residues. Germline CDR1 SQVTM, CDR2 ANQGSEA.

The chain uses TRBV6-2 or TRBV6-3 and TRBJ2-1; D possibly corresponds to TRBD1 (5 bases). V shed 5 bases and J shed 8 bases, with 19 bases lying between them. CDR3 length: 15 amino acids. The V gene's germline CDR1 is MNHEY and CDR2 SVGEGT. CDR3 protein: CASSAGPYRSDEQFF. The DNA of the CDR3 is TGTGCCAGCAGTGCCGGACCTTACAGGTCGGATGAGCAGTTCTTC.

The rearrangement links TRBV3-1 (or the pseudogene TRBV3-2) to TRBJ2-7; tentative D call: TRBD1 (7 bases). This CDR3 has 12 amino acids. The V and J ends lost 8 bases and 6 bases respectively, with 14 bases between them. Per germline, CDR1 LGHDT and CDR2 YNNKEL (reference sequence). The CDR3 loop is CASGRTGSEQYF. CDR3 DNA: TGTGCCAGCGGGAGGACAGGTAGCGAGCAGTACTTC.

The chain links TRBV11-3 to TRBJ2-2; 13 bases align to TRBD2. The length of the CDR3 is 18 residues. Looked up from germline, CDR1 is SGHNT and CDR2 is YENEEA. V was pared by 3 bases and J by 5 bases, with 9 bases of the junction left unmatched. The CDR3, as DNA: TGTGCCAGCAGCTTCGGGACTAGCGGGATCGGGGGGACCGGGGAGCTGTTTTTT. Its protein is CASSFGTSGIGGTGELFF.

V is TRBV5-5 and J is TRBJ2-6; TRBD1 might be the D (6 bases). The germline gives CDR1 SGHKS, CDR2 YYEKEE (reference sequence). The CDR3 is 16 amino acids. Trimming took off 4 bases at V and 0 bases at J, with 11 bases between the two ends. The CDR3 spells CASSQDRFSGANVLTF. As DNA, the CDR3 is TGTGCCAGCAGCCAGGACAGATTCTCTGGGGCCAACGTCCTGACTTTC.

This clone was detected once. The chain employs TRBV5-1 and TRBJ1-6, with 9 nucleotides matching TRBD1. Germline loops: CDR1 SGHRS, CDR2 YFSETQ. The V segment lost 4 bases and the J segment 8 bases; nucleotides outside the gene matches: 7. The CDR3 runs 15 residues. The CDR3 here is CASSLTGGRYSPLHF. The CDR3 nucleotides are TGCGCCAGCAGCCTGACAGGGGGTCGGTATTCACCCCTCCACTTT.

On this clone: The germline gene is not matched at one end of the junction; a read error may be the cause. The chain combines TRBV7-9 with TRBJ1-2; tentative D call: TRBD1 (5 bases). Germline lookup yields CDR1 SEHNR and CDR2 FQNEAQ (reference sequence). This CDR3 has 13 amino acids. The CDR3 sequence: CASSLGDRGTPDF. CDR3 bases: TGTGCCAGCAGCTTGGGAGACCGCGGGACTCCCGATTTC.

The chain employs TRBV5-1 and TRBJ1-1; D gene uncertain. Trimming left V 4 bases short and J 0 bases short, with 13 bases between. Germline lookup yields CDR1 SGHRS and CDR2 YFSETQ. The CDR3 spans 15 residues. CDR3 sequence: CASSVQDLVNTEAFF. The CDR3 nucleotides read TGCGCCAGCAGCGTCCAGGATCTGGTGAACACTGAAGCTTTCTTT.